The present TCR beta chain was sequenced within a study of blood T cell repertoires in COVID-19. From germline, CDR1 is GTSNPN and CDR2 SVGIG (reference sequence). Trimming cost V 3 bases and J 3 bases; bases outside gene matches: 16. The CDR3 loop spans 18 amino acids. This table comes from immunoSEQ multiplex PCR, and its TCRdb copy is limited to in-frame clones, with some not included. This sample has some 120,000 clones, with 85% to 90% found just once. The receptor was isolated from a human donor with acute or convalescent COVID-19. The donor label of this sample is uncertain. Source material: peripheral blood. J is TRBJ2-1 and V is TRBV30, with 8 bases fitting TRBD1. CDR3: CAWRVGRGQILGYNEQFF. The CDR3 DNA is TGTGCCTGGAGAGTGGGCAGGGGGCAAATATTAGGCTACAATGAGCAGTTCTTC.